This T cell receptor (beta chain) was sequenced in a study of T cells in Graves' hyperthyroidism and ophthalmopathy. V lost 5 bases, J lost 0 bases, and 8 bases lay in between. Germline values: CDR1 SEHNR, CDR2 FQNEAQ (reference sequence). The CDR3 is made up of 15 amino acids. Clinicians diagnosed patients from clinical symptoms, serum thyroxine and TRAb, thyroid ultrasound and orbital computed tomography. Authors of the study amplified TCR beta CDR3 regions from RNA transcripts. First-round RT-PCR with HTBI primers amplified the TCR CDR3 region. TCRdb recomputed calls from the multiplex PCR reads with MiXCR, one row per CDR3 protein. This table holds 500,000 to 550,000 distinct CDR3 sequences, just under 20% found once. This clonotype was seen a few times.

This TCR was recovered from a man in his forties with Graves' ophthalmopathy. V is TRBV7-9 and J is TRBJ2-6; D is ambiguous. The sequenced sample consisted of blood. The CDR3 DNA reads TGTGCCAGCAGCCGCACTAACTCTGGGGCCAACGTCCTGACTTTC. Translating gives CASSRTNSGANVLTF.